The sequence of this T cell receptor (beta chain) was determined in a study of molecular identifiers for immune sequencing clone quantification. Whole-study results and caveats: A single cell's spiked Jurkat TCR RNA was reportedly detectable among about a million naive cells.

This clonotype has a count of ten or more. Its specificity is unknown. Trimming cost V 0 bases and J 6 bases, with 9 bases left between them. The CDR3 is made up of 13 amino acids. Germline CDR1 and CDR2: SGHVS and FNYEAQ. TCRdb ran MiXCR on the PCR reads and lists one entry per CDR3 protein. The sample lists fewer than 100,000 distinct CDR3 sequences; over 20% were seen once. Sequences were obtained from naive CD8+ T cells from blood, with Jurkat cell RNA spiked in. The subset: FACS-sorted CD8+CD4-CCR7+CD45RA+ naive T cells. The receptor comes from a human donor in good health. Some libraries in this study had Jurkat cell RNA spiked in. J is TRBJ2-7 and V is TRBV7-6, with D unresolved. DNA of the CDR3: TGTGCCAGCAGCTTAGCGGGGTGGCCCGAGCAGTACTTC. Translating gives CASSLAGWPEQYF.